The subject of this entry is one T cell receptor (beta chain). Its antigen is unknown. This sample is drawn from a study of beta chain features in type 1 diabetes. Study results and limitations: VDJ junctions from patients with type 1 diabetes contained fewer insertions and more deletions. The naive, central memory and Treg TCRB repertoires looked more alike in patients than they did in healthy donors. All four CD4+ subsets of Type 1 diabetes patients contained TCRB CDR3s that were moderately but significantly shorter.

The sequenced template was cDNA made from the entire isolated RNA. The data were produced by immunoSEQ multiplex PCR, yet TCRdb's version contains in-frame clones alone and is incomplete. The sample carries about half a million clones, about 29% recorded once. This CDR3 region has 18 residues. V lost 9 bases, J lost 0 bases, and 26 bases lay in between. Per the germline V gene, CDR1 is LNHNV and CDR2 is YYDKDF (reference sequence). The chain has TRBV15 and TRBJ1-1; maybe TRBD1 (6 bases). Input material: naive CD4+ T cells from blood. The clonotype comes from a man younger than 35 in good health. The CDR3 coding sequence is TGTGCCACTGGGCCGGGGGCAGGGACCCATGGAGTGAACACTGAAGCTTTCTTT. Its protein is CATGPGAGTHGVNTEAFF.